This T cell receptor beta chain originates from a study of radiotherapy plus CTLA-4 blockade in lung cancer. Study outcomes and limitations: Clones of tumor-derived TCRs expanded in blood after radiotherapy plus ipilimumab. Alongside interferon-beta, early blood T cell clone dynamics were reportedly the best predictor of response.

As for this clone: The antigen is not known.

The germline V gene encodes CDR1 SGHRS and CDR2 YFSETQ. This CDR3 contains 15 residues. V dropped 4 bases and J dropped 2 bases, with 15 bases sitting between them. Using immunoSEQ multiplex PCR, the repertoire was profiled, and TCRdb retains in-frame clones only, with some absent. The top ten clones hold about 6.7% of a sample with roughly 68,000 clones, approximately 78% of them seen once. The chain links TRBV5-1 to TRBJ1-1; D call uncertain. The sample consisted of peripheral blood, taken from a patient treated with radiotherapy plus ipilimumab. The origin of this receptor is a human donor with non-small cell lung cancer who had a complete response to radiotherapy plus ipilimumab. DNA for the CDR3: TGCGCCAGCAGCGCGGGGAGGACGATTAACACTGAAGCTTTCTTT. Translated: CASSAGRTINTEAFF.